In its sample, the clone carrying this T cell receptor beta chain was seen a few times. The antigen is undetermined. This CDR3 has 13 residues. Trimming took 4 bases from V and 5 from J; bases not matched to a gene: 3. The germline CDR1 and CDR2 sequences are LNHNV and YYDKDF (reference sequence). The PCR used 60 Vbeta and 13 Jbeta primers. Data came from immunoSEQ multiplex PCR; TCRdb stores just in-frame clones and leaves some out. This sample has some 100,000 clones, with around 76% found just once. The sample belongs to a study of cytomegalovirus exposure and HLA in healthy donors. Findings and caveats of the study: In an earlier analysis, productive rearrangement rates for most beta V segments clustered near 87% or 30%.

This receptor was obtained from a woman between 50 and 59 years old in good health and CMV-seropositive. This sequence joins TRBV15 and TRBJ2-7; 9 bases line up with TRBD2. The sequencing sample was made of PBMCs. CDR3 in DNA: TGTGCCACCAGCAAATTAGCGGGGGACGAGCAGTACTTC. The encoded protein is CATSKLAGDEQYF.